These 26 T cell receptor beta chains share one sample of origin, sequenced in a study of blood T cell repertoires in COVID-19. Sequenced by immunoSEQ multiplex PCR; TCRdb stores in-frame clones only, minus some. The sample has 250,000 or so clones, roughly 84% seen once. The sequencing sample was made of peripheral blood. All receptors derive from a woman in her 40s who had recovered from COVID-19.

This chain links TRBV5-1 with TRBJ1-4; D is unclear. The V and J ends lost 2 bases and 6 bases respectively, with 14 bases between them. Germline V gene data show CDR1 as SGHRS and CDR2 as YFSETQ. The CDR3 totals 15 residues. This CDR3 reads CASSFDGRADEKLFF. The DNA for the CDR3 is TGCGCCAGCAGCTTCGACGGGCGGGCGGATGAAAAACTGTTTTTT. Using reference TRBV5-1 and TRBJ1-4 for the parts outside the CDR3, the full variable domain is KAGVTQTPRYLIKTRGQQVTLSCSPISGHRSVSWYQQTPGQGLQFLFEYFSETQRNKGNFPGRFSGRQFSNSRSEMNVSTLELGDSALYLCASSFDGRADEKLFFGSGTQLSVL.

The chain uses TRBV11-3 and TRBJ2-1; 7 positions agree with TRBD1. The J segment lost 4 bases and the V segment lost 5 bases, leaving 14 bases of the junction unmatched. The CDR3 totals 17 residues. Germline lookup yields CDR1 SGHNT and CDR2 YENEEA. The CDR3 bases are TGTGCCAGCAGCCGTAAACGACAGGGTTTCGTGTACAATGAGCAGTTCTTC. Amino acids: CASSRKRQGFVYNEQFF.

The chain uses TRBV7-2 and TRBJ2-1; D unclear. There are 15 residues in the CDR3. The germline V and J ends were trimmed by 0 bases and 6 bases, with 12 bases remaining between them. Germline V gene data show CDR1 as SGHTA and CDR2 as FQGNSA. This chain's CDR3 is CASSLAGTTLNEQFF. The CDR3, as DNA: TGTGCCAGCAGCTTAGCGGGTACTACCCTCAATGAGCAGTTCTTC.

V and J are TRBV28 and TRBJ1-2, with 8 nucleotides matching TRBD1. CDR3 size: 13 residues. The V gene end was trimmed by 6 bases and the J gene end by 8 bases; junction bases not matched to a gene: 8. Germline values: CDR1 MDHEN, CDR2 SYDVKM. This CDR3 reads CASRPGQEWGYTF. The DNA for the CDR3 is TGTGCCAGCAGGCCGGGACAGGAGTGGGGCTACACCTTC.

The CDR3, as DNA: TGTGCCAGCAGCGAACAACAGGACACTGAAGCTTTCTTT. Translation: CASSEQQDTEAFF. The rearrangement uses TRBV7-3 and TRBJ1-1; D might be TRBD1 (5 bases). CDR1 is SGHTA and CDR2 is FQGTGA in the germline V gene. The CDR3 runs to 13 residues. Trimming cost V 5 bases and J 3 bases, with 10 bases left between them.

The chain is built from TRBV24-1 and TRBJ2-3; possible D gene TRBD1, 5 bases. V was clipped by 3 bases and J by 0 bases, with 18 bases between them. Germline V gene sequence: CDR1 KGHDR, CDR2 SFDVKD. This CDR3 comprises 18 residues. CDR3 protein: CATSDPAATGSSTDTQYF. Written as DNA, the CDR3 is TGTGCCACCAGTGATCCCGCCGCTACAGGATCTAGCACAGATACGCAGTATTTT.

In this sample, this clone turned up a few times. The same CDR3 is also encoded by other DNA sequences in this sample. The chain combines TRBV2 with TRBJ2-2; the D gene is possibly TRBD1 (6 bases). Trimming stripped 6 bases from V and 4 bases from J, with 12 bases between. CDR3 length: 14 amino acids. Looked up from germline, CDR1 is SNHLY and CDR2 is FYNNEI. In DNA form, the CDR3 reads TGTGCCAGCAGCGAACAGGGCAGCACCGGGGAGCTGTTTTTT. Protein sequence: CASSEQGSTGELFF.

The gene calls are TRBV3-1 (or the pseudogene TRBV3-2) and TRBJ2-7; no firm D call. V dropped 1 base and J dropped 5 bases, with 12 bases sitting between them. Germline V gene data show CDR1 as LGHDT and CDR2 as YNNKEL (reference sequence). The CDR3 has 14 amino acids. CDR3 DNA sequence: TGTGCCAGCAGCCAAGGTCCGAGCGCGGACGAGCAGTACTTC. Amino acids: CASSQGPSADEQYF.

The chain combines TRBV19 with TRBJ2-1, with 9 bases aligning to TRBD2. V shed 5 bases and J 3 bases; nucleotides not matched to a gene: 5. This CDR3 region has 15 residues. Germline V gene data show CDR1 as LNHDA and CDR2 as SQIVND (reference sequence). CDR3 residues: CASSSSGGNYNEQFF. Here the CDR3 DNA reads TGTGCCAGTAGTTCCAGCGGGGGGAACTACAATGAGCAGTTCTTC.

V gene TRBV2 combines with J gene TRBJ2-5; tentative D call: TRBD2 (6 bases). Germline-derived CDR1 and CDR2 are SNHLY and FYNNEI. CDR3 size: 17 residues. Between the trimmed V and J ends, which lost 7 bases and 2 bases, there was a span of 23 bases. The CDR3 nucleotides read TGTGCCAGCACCTCAGCGCTAGGTCTCGGAGGGCAAGAGACCCAGTACTTC. Encoded protein: CASTSALGLGGQETQYF.

The chain couples TRBV2 to TRBJ2-3; TRBD1 matches at 8 bases. Germline V gene data show CDR1 as SNHLY and CDR2 as FYNNEI. The CDR3 totals 11 residues. The ends lost 3 bases at V and 12 bases at J; junction bases unmatched: 2. The CDR3 DNA sequence: TGTGCCAGCAGTGAGGACAGGGTACAGTATTTT. Its protein is CASSEDRVQYF.

The chain links TRBV10-2 to TRBJ1-2; the match to TRBD1 covers 10 bases. The CDR3 runs 12 residues. Germline V lookup: CDR1 WSHSY, CDR2 SAAADI. Trimming at V came to 9 bases and at J to 6 bases, leaving 4 bases not matched to a gene. The CDR3 DNA follows: TGCGCCAGTAGACAGGGGGCAGATGGCTACACCTTC. Its translation: CASRQGADGYTF.

The V call is TRBV10-3, the J call TRBJ1-1; a weak D match, TRBD1 (6 bases). The ends were cut back, 4 bases at V and 3 bases at J, with 9 bases in the middle. This CDR3 contains 13 residues. CDR1 is ENHRY, CDR2 SYGVKD, per germline. CDR3 sequence reads: CAISGGQYTEAFF. The CDR3 nucleotides read TGTGCCATCAGTGGCGGACAGTACACTGAAGCTTTCTTT.

V is TRBV2 and J is TRBJ1-3, with unresolved D. V lost 2 bases and J 4 bases, leaving 9 bases between the germline ends. This CDR3 is 14 amino acids long. Germline values: CDR1 SNHLY, CDR2 FYNNEI. The CDR3 sequence: CASSELQVGNTIYF. DNA of the CDR3: TGTGCCAGCAGTGAACTTCAGGTCGGAAACACCATATATTTT.

The V gene is TRBV5-1, the J gene TRBJ2-5; unclear D gene. The V and J ends lost 0 bases and 2 bases respectively, with 8 bases between them. The CDR3 contains 14 residues. The V gene's germline CDR1 is SGHRS and CDR2 YFSETQ. The chain's CDR3 is CASSLGHLQETQYF. CDR3 bases: TGCGCCAGCAGCTTGGGACACCTTCAAGAGACCCAGTACTTC.

V gene TRBV7-2 combines with J gene TRBJ2-7; 7 bases align to TRBD1. Germline CDR1 SGHTA, CDR2 FQGNSA. The CDR3 has 15 amino acids. V shed 5 bases, J shed 2 bases, and the junction held 9 bases outside the gene matches. The CDR3 region is CASSITDRVPYEQYF. CDR3 nucleotide sequence: TGTGCCAGCAGCATAACCGACAGGGTGCCCTACGAGCAGTACTTC.

The chain recombines TRBV10-1 with TRBJ2-3; D is possibly TRBD2 (6 bases). Trimming cost V 8 bases and J 0 bases, with 12 bases left between them. The CDR3 has 14 residues. Germline values: CDR1 WNHNN, CDR2 SYGVQD (reference sequence). The CDR3 protein is CASGTGGSTDTQYF. The CDR3 DNA sequence: TGCGCCAGCGGTACCGGGGGAAGCACAGATACGCAGTATTTT.

This chain uses TRBV27 with TRBJ2-2, with 7 bases lining up with TRBD1. V was clipped by 5 bases and J by 3 bases; unmatched bases: 6. Germline CDR1 reads MNHEY; CDR2 reads SMNVEV (reference sequence). CDR3 size: 15 residues. CDR3 loop: CASSLRGKDTGELFF. CDR3 coding DNA: TGTGCCAGCAGTCTCAGGGGGAAGGACACCGGGGAGCTGTTTTTT.

This clone was observed a single time. The V and J genes are TRBV2 and TRBJ2-6; 10 bases line up with TRBD1. The germline V gene has CDR1 SNHLY and CDR2 FYNNEI. The J segment lost 4 bases and the V segment lost 9 bases, leaving 3 bases of the junction unmatched. CDR3 length equals 14 residues. CDR3: CASGTGVGANVLTF. The CDR3 nucleotides are TGTGCCAGTGGGACAGGGGTGGGGGCCAACGTCCTGACTTTC.

The chain carries TRBV18 and TRBJ1-5; 10 bases align to TRBD1. This CDR3 spans 17 amino acids. CDR1 and CDR2 from the germline V gene are KGHSH and LQKENI. V trimming: 3 bases; J trimming: 7 bases; junction bases outside the gene matches: 12. CDR3 region: CASSPPSRDRGYQPQHF. The CDR3 DNA sequence: TGTGCCAGCTCACCGCCGAGCCGGGACAGGGGATACCAGCCCCAGCATTTT.

The chain has TRBV19 and TRBJ1-2, with 9 nucleotides matching TRBD1. Germline CDR1 reads LNHDA; CDR2 reads SQIVND (reference sequence). Trimming cost V 8 bases and J 8 bases; bases outside gene matches: 3. This CDR3 region has 11 residues. This chain's CDR3 is CASHRGQGYTF. CDR3 nucleotide sequence: TGTGCCAGTCACAGGGGGCAAGGCTACACCTTC.

The chain employs TRBV5-1 and TRBJ2-2; 8 bases are shared with TRBD1. With 1 base clipped from V and 3 bases from J, the junction kept 2 bases outside the gene matches. The CDR3 spans 15 residues. CDR1 is SGHRS and CDR2 is YFSETQ in the germline V gene. DNA of the CDR3: TGCGCCAGCAGCTTGTGGACAGGGTACACCGGGGAGCTGTTTTTT. Translating gives CASSLWTGYTGELFF.

The chain has TRBV29-1 and TRBJ2-5, with 7 nucleotides matching TRBD2. The germline CDR1 and CDR2 sequences are SQVTM and ANQGSEA. Trimming cost V 6 bases and J 5 bases; bases outside gene matches: 9. There are 13 residues in the CDR3. For the CDR3, the DNA is TGCAGCGTCCAATGGGGGGGTTGGGAGACCCAGTACTTC. Its protein product is CSVQWGGWETQYF.

This rearrangement joins TRBV28 to TRBJ2-7; D is unresolved. V was clipped by 3 bases and J by 4 bases, with 13 bases between them. Looked up from germline, CDR1 is MDHEN and CDR2 is SYDVKM. The CDR3 loop spans 14 amino acids. The CDR3 is CASSFSPVRYEQYF. CDR3 DNA sequence: TGTGCCAGCAGTTTCTCCCCAGTGAGGTACGAGCAGTACTTC.

This chain uses TRBV6-6 with TRBJ1-2, with 7 bases matching TRBD1. V was pared by 5 bases and J by 8 bases, with 11 bases of the junction left unmatched. Germline V lookup: CDR1 MNHNY, CDR2 SVGAGI (reference sequence). The CDR3 is made up of 14 amino acids. The CDR3 sequence is CASSGMQGGEGYTF. The CDR3 DNA reads as TGTGCCAGCAGTGGAATGCAGGGGGGTGAGGGCTACACCTTC.

The V gene is TRBV7-9, the J gene TRBJ2-3, with a weak D call TRBD2 (6 bases). The CDR3 consists of 14 residues. Trimming removed 5 bases from V and 7 bases from J, with 16 bases in between. Germline assignment: CDR1 SEHNR and CDR2 FQNEAQ (reference sequence). The CDR3 spells CASSLTRGMNTQYF. As DNA, the CDR3 is TGTGCCAGCAGCCTAACCCGGGGGATGAATACGCAGTATTTT.